This TCR beta chain was sequenced during a study of blood T cell repertoires in COVID-19. At the level of the study: From T cells, B-cell-depleted T cells, or PBMCs came the material, which was cDNA or gDNA.

Germline V gives CDR1 LNHDA, CDR2 SQIVND (reference sequence). The junction had 5 bases not matched to a gene; V was cut back by 3 bases and J by 2 bases. The CDR3 spans 15 residues. Study processing details: Researchers report that nucleated cell counts were estimated from reference gene primer amplification. This table comes from immunoSEQ multiplex PCR, and its TCRdb copy is limited to in-frame clones, with some not included. The V and J calls and the clone size are those of that table, but D and trimming were determined from the DNA. The table includes roughly 240,000 clones, about 83% detected once. Researchers sorted participants into cohorts using their self-reported clinical history. A PCR-confirmed or clinician-diagnosed COVID-19 case had contacted exposed participants within 2 weeks of entry.

Material for sequencing was PBMCs or T cells enriched from blood (not recorded which). This sequence originates from a woman aged 40 to 50 who had been exposed to COVID-19. The chain is built from TRBV19 and TRBJ2-3; TRBD2 aligns across 7 bases. CDR3 residues: CASSMSSGSTDTQYF. The CDR3, as DNA: TGTGCCAGTAGTATGTCTAGCGGATCCACAGATACGCAGTATTTT.